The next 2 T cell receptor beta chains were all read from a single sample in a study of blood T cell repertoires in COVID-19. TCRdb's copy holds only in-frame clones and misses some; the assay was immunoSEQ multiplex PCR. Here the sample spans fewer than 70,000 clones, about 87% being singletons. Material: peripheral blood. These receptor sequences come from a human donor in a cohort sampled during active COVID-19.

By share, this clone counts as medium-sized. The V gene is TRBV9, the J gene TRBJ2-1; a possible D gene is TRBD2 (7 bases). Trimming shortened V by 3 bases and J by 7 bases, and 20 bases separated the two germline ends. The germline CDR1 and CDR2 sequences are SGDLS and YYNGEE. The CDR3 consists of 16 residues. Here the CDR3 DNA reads TGTGCCAGCAGCGACCGACAGGCGAGGACTAGAAATGAGCAGTTCTTC. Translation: CASSDRQARTRNEQFF.

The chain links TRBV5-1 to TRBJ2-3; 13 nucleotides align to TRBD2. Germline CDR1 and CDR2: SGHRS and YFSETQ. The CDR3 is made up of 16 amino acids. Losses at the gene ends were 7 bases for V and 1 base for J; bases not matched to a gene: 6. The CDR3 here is CASGTSGRAGTDTQYF. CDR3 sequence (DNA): TGCGCCAGCGGAACTAGCGGGAGGGCCGGCACAGATACGCAGTATTTT.